This TCR beta chain was profiled in a study of tumor-infiltrating lymphocytes in primary liver carcinoma listed by TCRdb under 2017. Context from the whole study: Between late 2015 and March 2016, 4 to 6 patients in China with histopathologically diagnosed primary liver carcinoma had surgical resection. Of the five patients, three men and two women aged 30 to 69 years, four had hepatocellular carcinoma and one had combined HCC and intrahepatic cholangiocarcinoma. The tumors of the five patients were staged as T1-T3 N0M0, with maximum diameters ranging from roughly 4 to 11 cm. Roughly 3.65 to 7.13 million productive TCRbeta reads were obtained per sample, and no significant difference in read depth was found between tissue types. Across five regions of each liver tumor, along with adjacent normal tissue and blood, the study brought together TCRbeta repertoire sequencing, expression microarrays and whole-exome sequencing. TCRbeta repertoire sequencing covered about 35 specimens from 5 patients: 25 or so tumor regions, 5 adjacent noncancerous liver tissues and 5 peripheral blood samples. High reproducibility was observed for the technical replicate repertoires, with mean shared-clone rates approximately 0.9 and correlation coefficients above 0.95.

TCRbeta-specific cDNA was reverse-transcribed from 500 ng total RNA using a constant-region primer and ProtoScript II reverse transcriptase. Construction of the TCRbeta libraries relied on three nested rounds of multiplex PCR, following a slightly modified ARM-PCR procedure. Each of the first two PCR rounds ran for nine to eleven cycles and used multiplex TRBV1-TRBV30 forward primers together with a Cbeta reverse primer. A final 25-cycle PCR with Deep VentR polymerase added sample barcodes and Illumina adapters. Before sequencing, amplicons between 200 and 500 bp were purified from gel using a QIAquick gel extraction kit. An Illumina HiSeq 2500 was used to sequence the TCRbeta amplicons with 250-bp paired-end reads. The published analysis was carried out like this. To recover full CDR3 sequences, reads were quality-trimmed using Trimmomatic v0.33 and paired reads were then merged using FLASH v1.2.11. V, D and J germline segments were assigned to the rearranged TCRbeta sequences by MiGEC v1.2.1b. Clonotype statistics and Shannon-Wiener diversity indices were calculated with VDJtools v1.0.0. Except for diversity analysis, only each sample's 250 most abundant clonotypes were used in subsequent analyses to reduce sampling bias. TCRdb trimmed the raw reads at Q25, called clones with MiXCR and kept productive beta chains. Each entry is one CDR3 protein sequence, shown with its most common DNA and genes. Clone size and V and J calls follow TCRdb, not the original study. In all, the sample holds about 180,000 distinct CDR3 sequences, and less than 65% of those were seen once. The top ten clones comprise approximately 68% of the sample.

RNA from unsorted whole blood was extracted with TRIzol reagent, and germline DNA was obtained with the DNeasy Blood & Tissue kit. Patients had chronic HBV infection and were treatment-naive at sampling. Approximately 4.1 milliliters of peripheral blood were collected into K2EDTA tubes before surgery. Of note for this clonotype: The clone's antigen remains unknown. No base quality information exists; no much larger clone differs at one position.

CDR1 and CDR2 are read off the germline V gene as LGHNA and YNFKEQ. Between the V and J ends, shortened by 11 bases and 4 bases respectively, the junction contains 15 bases. The CDR3 covers 13 residues, taking in both the cysteine and the phenylalanine. The kept DNA is CDR3 alone, 39 bases in frame from the first base. What the study reported, not specific to this receptor: Pairs of tumor regions showed greater repertoire overlap (mean about 35%) than tumor-adjacent pairs (around 17%) or tumor-blood pairs (approximately 15%), which is consistent with antigen-driven expansion. The study included only a handful of patients, and the authors note findings should be validated in a larger study. Comparison of CD4+ and CD8+ T cell repertoires was precluded by the use of bulk unsorted samples. The top 250 clones accounted for a significantly greater share of the repertoire in tumors than in blood (p = 0.039). Because sequencing covered only the TCR beta chain and unpaired alpha chains were not captured, true repertoire diversity is likely underestimated.

In this chain, TRBV4-2 is recombined with TRBJ2-1, with TRBD1 tentatively as D gene (6 bases match). The sequencing sample was made of peripheral blood. The origin of this receptor is a man aged 40-49 years with primary liver carcinoma and hepatitis B virus infection. The DNA is TGTGCCGTCAGGGGATCTCCTTACAATGAGCAGTTCTTC. This sequence encodes CAVRGSPYNEQFF.